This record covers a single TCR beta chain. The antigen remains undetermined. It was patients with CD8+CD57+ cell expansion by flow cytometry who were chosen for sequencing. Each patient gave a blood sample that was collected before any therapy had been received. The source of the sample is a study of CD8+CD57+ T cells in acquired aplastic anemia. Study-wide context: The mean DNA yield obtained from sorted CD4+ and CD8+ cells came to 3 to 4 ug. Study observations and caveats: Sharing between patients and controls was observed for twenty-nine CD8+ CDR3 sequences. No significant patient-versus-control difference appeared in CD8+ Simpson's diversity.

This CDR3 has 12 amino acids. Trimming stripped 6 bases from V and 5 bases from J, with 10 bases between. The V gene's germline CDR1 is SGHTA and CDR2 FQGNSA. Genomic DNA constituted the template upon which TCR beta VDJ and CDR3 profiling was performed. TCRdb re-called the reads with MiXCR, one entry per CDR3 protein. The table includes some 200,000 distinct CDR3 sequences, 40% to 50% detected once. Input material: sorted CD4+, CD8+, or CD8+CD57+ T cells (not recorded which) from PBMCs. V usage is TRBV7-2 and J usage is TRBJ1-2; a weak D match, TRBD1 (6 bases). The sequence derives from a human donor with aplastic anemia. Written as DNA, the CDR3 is TGTGCCAGCAGACTTACAGGGTATGGCTACACCTTC. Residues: CASRLTGYGYTF.